This TCR beta chain was profiled in a study of OX40 agonist ivuxolimab in advanced cancers. Study in general: An agonistic human IgG2 monoclonal antibody against OX40 (CD134) was given.

On this clone itself: The antigen is unknown.

This table comes from immunoSEQ multiplex PCR, and its TCRdb copy is limited to in-frame clones, with some not included. The sample holds 20,000 or so clones; roughly four fifths are singletons and the top ten take approximately 3.1%. The CDR3 is 14 amino acids. V shed 5 bases, J shed 4 bases, and the junction held 7 bases outside the gene matches. Germline lookup yields CDR1 SNHLY and CDR2 FYNNEI. The study's findings and limits: There were, on average, more expanded clones in CD8+ T cells than in CD4+.

The sequence was obtained from an adult with an advanced solid tumor such as melanoma, head and neck, liver or kidney cancer. The sequenced sample was CD4+ or CD8+ T cells sorted from blood, obtained in a trial of the OX40 agonist ivuxolimab. The genes are TRBV2 and TRBJ1-2; 7 bases agree with TRBD1. CDR3 loop: CASSIGTAVYGYTF. CDR3 nucleotide sequence: TGTGCCAGCAGTATTGGGACAGCCGTCTATGGCTACACCTTC.